These 15 T cell receptor beta chains originate from one sample sequenced in a study of blood T cell repertoires in COVID-19. The method was immunoSEQ multiplex PCR; TCRdb's version includes in-frame clones alone and lacks a portion of them. The sample carries under 70,000 clones, around 90% recorded once. Material: peripheral blood. Receptors originate from a woman under 30 with acute or convalescent COVID-19.

The J gene is TRBJ1-3, the V gene TRBV7-9; TRBD1 agrees at 7 bases. The CDR3 length is 15 residues. Germline CDR1 reads SEHNR; CDR2 reads FQNEAQ (reference sequence). V trimming: 1 base; J trimming: 4 bases; junction bases outside the gene matches: 4. The CDR3 DNA sequence: TGTGCCAGCAGCTTAGTTCTGACAGGGGGAAACACCATATATTTT. Its translation: CASSLVLTGGNTIYF. The full variable domain, in which reference TRBV7-9 and TRBJ1-3 provide the parts outside the CDR3, is DTGVSQNPRHKITKRGQNVTFRCDPISEHNRLYWYRQTLGQGPEFLTYFQNEAQLEKSRLLSDRFSAERPKGSFSTLEIQRTEQGDSAMYLCASSLVLTGGNTIYFGEGSWLTVV.

The chain links TRBV19 to TRBJ1-1; D not certain. The CDR3 is 13 amino acids. Trimming stripped 5 bases from V and 13 bases from J, with 20 bases between. Looked up from germline, CDR1 is LNHDA and CDR2 is SQIVND (reference sequence). Written as DNA, the CDR3 is TGTGCCAGTAGTCCCCTCCGGGGAAGGGAGGTTTTCTTT. Its translation is CASSPLRGREVFF.

This clone was seen just once. The rearrangement links TRBV4-2 to TRBJ1-5, with D unclear. The CDR3 sequence is 15 residues long. CDR1 LGHNA and CDR2 YNFKEQ come from the germline V gene. V shed 1 base and J shed 5 bases, with 12 bases lying between them. The CDR3 region is CASSQGLAIDQPQHF. CDR3 DNA: TGTGCCAGCAGCCAAGGACTCGCAATCGATCAGCCCCAGCATTTT.

The rearrangement joins TRBV5-6 to TRBJ2-1; D might be TRBD1 (6 bases). Trimming took 0 bases from V and 0 from J, leaving 10 bases between them. The CDR3 is 16 residues long. Germline lookup yields CDR1 SGHDT and CDR2 YYEEEE. The CDR3 DNA reads as TGTGCCAGCAGCTTGGAAGGGGGAAGCTCCTACAATGAGCAGTTCTTC. Its protein product is CASSLEGGSSYNEQFF.

This chain joins TRBV7-2 and TRBJ1-1, with 12 bases matching TRBD1. Germline V gene lookup returns CDR1 SGHTA and CDR2 FQGNSA. J lost 12 bases, V lost 5 bases, and 13 bases had no gene match. There are 15 residues in the CDR3. The DNA for the CDR3 is TGTGCCAGCAGCGTCCGGGACAGGGGGCGGGGTCCGACTTTCTTT. Translating it yields CASSVRDRGRGPTFF.

The chain joins TRBV11-2 to TRBJ1-3; weak D call: TRBD1 (6 bases). This CDR3 spans 14 amino acids. Trimming removed 5 bases at V and 4 bases at J, with 12 bases between. Germline CDR1 reads SGHAT; CDR2 reads FQNNGV. CDR3 DNA: TGTGCCAGCAGCCCCCAGGGGTTAGGAAACACCATATATTTT. Its protein is CASSPQGLGNTIYF.

V is TRBV6-5 and J is TRBJ1-1; 8 nucleotides match TRBD1. Germline CDR1 MNHEY, CDR2 SVGAGI. V lost 7 bases and J lost 1; bases outside the gene matches: 5. There are 14 residues in the CDR3. CDR3 sequence: CASNRDRTNTEAFF. The CDR3 bases are TGTGCCAGCAATCGGGACAGGACGAACACTGAAGCTTTCTTT.

The chain couples TRBV3-1 (or the pseudogene TRBV3-2) to TRBJ1-1; D is unresolved. Germline values: CDR1 LGHDT, CDR2 YNNKEL (reference sequence). This CDR3 is 14 amino acids long. The V end lost 3 bases, the J end lost 1 base, and 9 bases lay between the germline ends. The CDR3: CASSQTFSNTEAFF. DNA of the CDR3: TGTGCCAGCAGCCAGACTTTCTCGAACACTGAAGCTTTCTTT.

The J gene is TRBJ1-5, the V gene TRBV6-1; D might be TRBD1 (5 bases). Germline CDR1 is MNHNS and CDR2 is SASEGT. V lost 3 bases to trimming and J lost 5 bases, with 14 bases between them. The CDR3 contains 15 residues. The CDR3 protein is CASSDVYRRYQPQHF. CDR3 nucleotide sequence: TGTGCCAGCAGTGATGTTTACAGGCGGTATCAGCCCCAGCATTTT.

The sample holds a few counts of this clone. The chain couples TRBV2 to TRBJ1-2, with TRBD1 identical over 9 bases. In germline, CDR1 is SNHLY, CDR2 FYNNEI. With 2 bases clipped from V and 8 bases from J, the junction kept 12 bases outside the gene matches. The CDR3 spans 16 residues. The CDR3 here is CASSESTRDRARGYTF. In DNA, the CDR3 is TGTGCCAGCAGTGAATCCACCCGGGACAGGGCTAGGGGCTACACCTTC.

The V and J genes are TRBV2 and TRBJ1-4; D uncertain. The CDR3 has 13 residues. Trimming removed 8 bases from V and 5 bases from J, with 12 bases in between. Per the germline V gene, CDR1 is SNHLY and CDR2 is FYNNEI. The CDR3 spells CASRYYSNEKLFF. As DNA, the CDR3 is TGTGCCAGCCGATACTACTCGAATGAAAAACTGTTTTTT. Together with reference TRBV2 and TRBJ1-4, the CDR3 gives the full variable domain: EPEVTQTPSHQVTQMGQEVILRCVPISNHLYFYWYRQILGQKVEFLVSFYNNEISEKSEIFDDQFSVERPDGSNFTLKIRSTKLEDSAMYFCASRYYSNEKLFFGSGTQLSVL.

J is TRBJ2-5 and V is TRBV7-6; 7 nucleotides line up with TRBD2. Germline CDR1 is SGHVS and CDR2 is FNYEAQ. CDR3 length: 17 residues. The V and J ends lost 1 base and 1 base, in that order; junction bases with no gene match: 9. CDR3 sequence (DNA): TGTGCCAGCAGCTTAGGAGCGGTGCCTAGCGGCCAAGAGACCCAGTACTTC. This translates into CASSLGAVPSGQETQYF.

The rearrangement uses TRBV4-3 and TRBJ2-7, with TRBD1 matching 11 bases. Germline V gene data show CDR1 as LGHNA and CDR2 as YSLEER. After removal of 3 bases from V and 2 bases from J, the junction contained 3 bases not matched to a gene. The CDR3 is 15 amino acids. CDR3 amino acids: CASSHGTGGAYEQYF. The CDR3 region has the DNA TGCGCCAGCAGCCACGGGACAGGGGGGGCCTACGAGCAGTACTTC.

Points on this clone: At one end, the junction sequence differs from germline, possibly due to a read error. Other DNA sequences of this sample code for an identical CDR3. The V gene is TRBV13, the J gene TRBJ2-2; 9 positions agree with TRBD1. The germline CDR1 and CDR2 sequences are PRHDT and FYEKMQ (reference sequence). This CDR3 comprises 17 residues. The CDR3 nucleotides read TGTGCCAGCAGCTTATTAGGGGACAGGGTTGACACCGGAGAGCTGTTTTTT. Translation gives CASSLLGDRVDTGELFF.

V and J are TRBV6-6 and TRBJ1-1; 8 bases line up with TRBD1. The J segment lost 8 bases and the V segment lost 2 bases, leaving 4 bases of the junction unmatched. The CDR3 is 13 residues long. Germline values: CDR1 MNHNY, CDR2 SVGAGI (reference sequence). The DNA of the CDR3 is TGTGCCAGCAGTTACGGACAGGGAGTAGAAGCTTTCTTT. Translated: CASSYGQGVEAFF.